These T cell receptor beta chains were read from a single sample in a study of patients and donors after allogeneic stem cell transplantation. Each CDR3 protein gets one entry after TCRdb re-called the RT-PCR reads with MiXCR. Among around 240,000 distinct CDR3 sequences listed, 13% to 15% were seen once. Sequencing was performed on blood, either unsorted or a sorted T cell fraction (not recorded which). Receptors originate from a human donor who was either an allogeneic HSCT recipient or a stem cell or donor lymphocyte infusion donor (not recorded which). It is not recorded whose cells these are; they may come from a transplant donor. CDR3s include the opening cysteine and the closing phenylalanine or tryptophan. A D gene is named only where the DNA matches it firmly. The size field is filled for only some rows; it gives once, few, many or a size class.

few | TRBD2 | TRBJ2-5 | TRBV5-1 | TGCGCCAGCAGCAATAGCGGGGGGAACGTCGGGGAGACCCAGTACTTC | CASSNSGGNVGETQYF
few | NA | TRBJ2-7 | TRBV5-6 | TGTGCCAGCAGCTTGGTCTCCGAGCAGTACTTC | CASSLVSEQYF
many | TRBD2 | TRBJ2-7 | TRBV10-3 | TGTGCCATCAGCCCGACTAGCGTCAGCTCCTACGAGCAGTACTTC | CAISPTSVSSYEQYF
NA | NA | TRBJ2-3 | TRBV11-2 | TGTGCCAGCAGCCCGCTCTCGGGACTTACTACCCCCCGTGATACGCAGTATTTT | CASSPLSGLTTPRDTQYF
NA | NA | TRBJ2-1 | TRBV7-2 | TGTGCCAGCAGCGACTACTATGAGCAGTTCTTC | CASSDYYEQFF
few | NA | TRBJ2-3 | TRBV24-1 | TGTGCCACCCAACCCCCCCGACTAGATACGCAGTATTTT | CATQPPRLDTQYF
few | NA | TRBJ2-1 | TRBV9 | TGTGCCAGCAGCGTAGAGCGCGGGGACCCCTACAATGAGCAGTTCTTC | CASSVERGDPYNEQFF
few | TRBD1 | TRBJ1-2 | TRBV7-2 | TGTGCCAGCAGCCAACGACAGGGGGCCTATGGCTACACCTTC | CASSQRQGAYGYTF
NA | NA | TRBJ1-6 | TRBV6-5 | TGTGCCAGCAGTTACACATTTAGACAAGGACATAATTCACCCCTCCACTTT | CASSYTFRQGHNSPLHF
NA | NA | TRBJ2-1 | TRBV24-1 | TGTGCCACCAGTGACCGCGGCTACGCGGTCCATGAGCAGTTCTTC | CATSDRGYAVHEQFF
NA | NA | TRBJ2-6 | TRBV6-1 | TGTGCCAGCAGCCATGGGGGGTCCGGGGCCAACGTCCTGACTTTC | CASSHGGSGANVLTF
NA | TRBD1 | TRBJ1-2 | TRBV14 | TGTGCCAGCAGCCAATACACCATGGGGGACAGCCTCTATGGCTACACCTTC | CASSQYTMGDSLYGYTF
many | NA | TRBJ2-6 | TRBV11-1 | TGTGCCAGCAGCTTAGGATCTGGGGCCAACGTCCTGACTTTC | CASSLGSGANVLTF
many | NA | TRBJ1-2 | TRBV7-9 | TGTGCCAGCAGCTTAGCCAGGGACTATGGCTACACCTTC | CASSLARDYGYTF
many | NA | TRBJ1-2 | TRBV6-5 | TGTGCCAGCAGTTACTTGATGACAGGAGCTGGCTACACCTTC | CASSYLMTGAGYTF
once | NA | TRBJ1-5 | TRBV7-8 | TGTGCCAGCAGCTTGGTAGGCCTCAATCAGCCCCAGCATTTT | CASSLVGLNQPQHF
many | NA | TRBJ1-1 | TRBV6-5 | TGTGCCAGCAGTTACGGAGCCATGAACACTGAAGCTTTCTTT | CASSYGAMNTEAFF
NA | TRBD2 | TRBJ2-1 | TRBV14 | TGTGCCAGCAGCCCCCGGGCTAGCGGGAGGGCCAATGAGCAGTTCTTC | CASSPRASGRANEQFF
NA | NA | TRBJ2-7 | TRBV14 | TGTGCCAGCAGCCGGGGGGGGCTCTCCTACGAGCAGTACTTC | CASSRGGLSYEQYF
few | TRBD2 | TRBJ2-7 | TRBV10-3 | TGTGCCACCCAGAGGCCTAGCGGTTACGAGCAGTACTTC | CATQRPSGYEQYF
many | TRBD2 | TRBJ2-5 | TRBV7-6 | TGTGCCAGCAGCCCGCTAGCGGGGGGGCCCCAAGAGACCCAGTACTTC | CASSPLAGGPQETQYF
many | NA | TRBJ2-3 | TRBV9 | TGTGCCAGCAGCGTAGAACCCCTCCGGCGGGGAAACACAGATACGCAGTATTTT | CASSVEPLRRGNTDTQYF
NA | TRBD1 | TRBJ1-5 | TRBV20-1 | TGCAGTGCTTTTGAGCCATGGGGGACAGGGCGTCGTCAGCCCCAGCATTTT | CSAFEPWGTGRRQPQHF
NA | NA | TRBJ2-7 | TRBV5-1 | TGCGCCAGCAGCTTGGAGGGGTTTTCCTACGAGCAGTACTTC | CASSLEGFSYEQYF
few | NA | TRBJ2-2 | TRBV9 | TGTGCCAGCAAGACGGAGTCATACACCGGGGAGCTGTTTTTT | CASKTESYTGELFF
NA | NA | TRBJ1-4 | TRBV5-6 | TGTGCCAGCAGCTCTCGGACTCTCTGGGAAAAACTGTTTTTT | CASSSRTLWEKLFF
few | TRBD2 | TRBJ2-1 | TRBV11-2 | TGTGCCAGCAGCTTACGGGAGACTAGCGGGAGGATCTTTTTTAAGGATGAGCAGTTCTTC | CASSLRETSGRIFFKDEQFF
few | NA | TRBJ1-2 | TRBV12-3/TRBV12-4 | TGTGCCAGCAGTCACGGACATAACGATGGCTACACCTTC | CASSHGHNDGYTF
many | TRBD2 | TRBJ2-1 | TRBV2 | TGTGCCAGCACTCGGACTAGCGGGACGCATGAGCAGTTCTTC | CASTRTSGTHEQFF
NA | NA | TRBJ2-7 | TRBV19 | TGTGCCAGTAGTAAGCAGGGTTCGCAGTACTTC | CASSKQGSQYF
NA | TRBD1 | TRBJ2-1 | TRBV3-1 | TGTGCCAGCAGGCGACAGGGAACTACCAATGAGCAGTTCTTC | CASRRQGTTNEQFF
many | TRBD1 | TRBJ1-1 | TRBV27 | TGTGCCAGCAGTTTATACGGGACAGACTCAGCTTTCTTT | CASSLYGTDSAFF
NA | NA | TRBJ1-2 | TRBV7-2 | TGTGCCAACAGCTTCCCTGGGGATCAAGGGGGCTACACCTTC | CANSFPGDQGGYTF
NA | NA | TRBJ2-5 | TRBV27 | TGTGCCAGCAGTTCAGTGACGGGACGGGAGACCCAGTACTTC | CASSSVTGRETQYF
NA | TRBD2 | TRBJ2-3 | TRBV20-1 | TGCAGTGCTAGCCCTTCCACAGCGGGGGTCCTCACAGATACGCAGTATTTT | CSASPSTAGVLTDTQYF